The next 2 T cell receptor beta chains were all read from a single sample in a study of identical twins. Using its own MiXCR run on the 5' RACE reads, TCRdb lists one record per CDR3 protein. The sample has approximately 1.8 million distinct CDR3 sequences; about 32% are singletons. Sequences were obtained from cord blood. The receptor source for this set is a newborn girl in good health.

V gene TRBV29-1 combines with J gene TRBJ1-1; TRBD1 matches 7 bases. Germline values: CDR1 SQVTM, CDR2 ANQGSEA. V shed 6 bases and J 2 bases; nucleotides not matched to a gene: 9. The length of the CDR3 is 14 residues. The CDR3 DNA follows: TGCAGCGTGCAAGCCGGGACAGCTAACACTGAAGCTTTCTTT. Protein sequence: CSVQAGTANTEAFF.

V and J are TRBV28 and TRBJ2-1; D possibly corresponds to TRBD2 (5 bases). Trimming took off 2 bases at V and 8 bases at J, with 13 bases between the two ends. The CDR3 is 14 residues long. Germline V gene sequence: CDR1 MDHEN, CDR2 SYDVKM. The CDR3 sequence: CASSLAGLSDEQFF. CDR3 DNA: TGTGCCAGCAGTTTAGCGGGCCTGTCGGATGAGCAGTTCTTC.